Below, 32 T cell receptor beta chains from the same sample are listed, as sequenced in a study of PD-1 blockade in classical Hodgkin lymphoma. The protocol was immunoSEQ multiplex PCR, while the TCRdb copy is restricted to in-frame clones and leaves out a portion. In the table there are approximately 90,000 clones, around 90% of which are singletons. Patients all relapsed after autologous stem cell transplantation, and there was variation in brentuximab vedotin exposure. Specimen: peripheral blood mononuclear cells (PBMCs), collected before the second cycle of nivolumab. The receptor source for this set is a human donor with classical Hodgkin lymphoma.

The chain combines TRBV28 with TRBJ2-3; D ambiguous. V lost 4 bases and J 3 bases, leaving 14 bases between the germline ends. The CDR3 is 15 amino acids. Germline-derived CDR1 and CDR2 are MDHEN and SYDVKM. In DNA form, the CDR3 reads TGTGCCAGCAGTTCCCTTCCTCAAGGGACAGATACGCAGTATTTT. Protein product: CASSSLPQGTDTQYF. Complete variable domain (other parts from reference TRBV28 and TRBJ2-3): DVKVTQSSRYLVKRTGEKVFLECVQDMDHENMFWYRQDPGLGLRLIYFSYDVKMKEKGDIPEGYSVSREKKERFSLILESASTNQTSMYLCASSSLPQGTDTQYFGPGTRLTVL.

This sequence joins TRBV10-3 and TRBJ2-7; the match to TRBD1 covers 9 bases. This CDR3 contains 18 residues. The J segment lost 3 bases and the V segment lost 4 bases, leaving 16 bases of the junction unmatched. In germline, CDR1 is ENHRY, CDR2 SYGVKD. The CDR3 bases are TGTGCCATCAGTGGGGGACAGGGTCCGACTACGTCTCGCTACGAGCAGTACTTC. The encoded protein is CAISGGQGPTTSRYEQYF.

The chain recombines TRBV9 with TRBJ1-2, with D maybe TRBD1 (6 bases). V dropped 3 bases and J dropped 5 bases, with 17 bases sitting between them. This CDR3 comprises 15 residues. Germline V gives CDR1 SGDLS, CDR2 YYNGEE. The CDR3 DNA follows: TGTGCCAGCAGCGGACAAGGACAGCTAAAGTATGGCTACACCTTC. Protein: CASSGQGQLKYGYTF.

The chain uses TRBV14 and TRBJ1-1, with D possibly matching TRBD1 (5 bases). Germline assignment: CDR1 SGHDN and CDR2 FVKESK. This CDR3 is built from 16 residues. V gave up 1 base and J gave up 3 bases, with 15 bases separating them. The CDR3 DNA sequence: TGTGCCAGCAGCCAAGTTTTGGGGCGTCCTGACACTGAAGCTTTCTTT. Its translation: CASSQVLGRPDTEAFF.

The chain links TRBV9 to TRBJ2-1; maybe TRBD1 (5 bases). CDR1 and CDR2 (germline): SGDLS, YYNGEE. The CDR3 contains 14 residues. Trimming removed 6 bases from V and 4 bases from J, with 14 bases in between. This CDR3 reads CASNLLGLYNEQFF. The CDR3 coding sequence is TGTGCCAGCAACCTATTGGGGCTATACAATGAGCAGTTCTTC.

The V gene is TRBV19, the J gene TRBJ2-5; tentative D call: TRBD1 (6 bases). This CDR3 spans 13 amino acids. V lost 1 base and J lost 7, with 10 bases in between. Germline V gene sequence: CDR1 LNHDA, CDR2 SQIVND (reference sequence). The CDR3 DNA reads as TGTGCCAGTAGTATAGTGAAGGGGGTGACCCAGTACTTC. Protein product: CASSIVKGVTQYF.

The gene calls are TRBV6-6 and TRBJ1-2; TRBD1 agrees at 7 bases. The CDR3 contains 13 residues. J lost 4 bases, V lost 2 bases, and 1 base had no gene match. The germline V gene has CDR1 MNHNY and CDR2 SVGAGI (reference sequence). CDR3 amino acids: CASSYRQGYGYTF. The CDR3 DNA sequence: TGTGCCAGCAGTTACCGACAGGGCTATGGCTACACCTTC.

The chain is built from TRBV19 and TRBJ2-3; TRBD2 might be the D (5 bases). Germline V CDR1 and CDR2: LNHDA, SQIVND (reference sequence). V was pared by 11 bases and J by 0 bases, with 15 bases between. The CDR3 has 14 residues. Written as DNA, the CDR3 is TGTGCCTCCTCAGCGGCGGCTAGCACAGATACGCAGTATTTT. Protein: CASSAAASTDTQYF.

This clone appeared once. The rearrangement uses TRBV28 and TRBJ2-1; no reliable D call. V lost 6 bases to trimming and J lost 4 bases, with 16 bases between them. Germline V gene sequence: CDR1 MDHEN, CDR2 SYDVKM. This CDR3 region has 15 residues. The CDR3 region has the DNA TGTGCCAGCAGCCAGAGTCCTAAACAGTACAATGAGCAGTTCTTC. Its translation: CASSQSPKQYNEQFF.

The CDR3 DNA is TGTGCCAGTTCCCCTAGCCACTCCTACAATGAGCAGTTCTTC. This sequence encodes CASSPSHSYNEQFF. This chain links TRBV19 with TRBJ2-1; TRBD2 might be the D (5 bases). Between the trimmed V and J ends, which lost 8 bases and 0 bases, there was a span of 11 bases. The CDR3 has 14 residues. Germline CDR1 is LNHDA and CDR2 is SQIVND (reference sequence).

The chain has TRBV7-9 and TRBJ1-5, with D perhaps TRBD1 (6 bases). The CDR3 loop spans 13 amino acids. Germline loops: CDR1 SEHNR, CDR2 FQNEAQ (reference sequence). Trimming removed 8 bases from V and 0 bases from J, with 8 bases in between. The CDR3 region has the DNA TGTGCCAGCCGCAGGGGTAGCAATCAGCCCCAGCATTTT. This sequence encodes CASRRGSNQPQHF.

This sequence joins TRBV2 and TRBJ2-5; D possibly corresponds to TRBD2 (6 bases). Germline-derived CDR1 and CDR2 are SNHLY and FYNNEI. The ends were cut back, 2 bases at V and 4 bases at J, with 14 bases in the middle. The CDR3 contains 15 residues. CDR3 nucleotide sequence: TGTGCCAGCAGTGAACCCAAGACTAGACGAGAGACCCAGTACTTC. Its translation: CASSEPKTRRETQYF.

The chain uses TRBV2 and TRBJ1-1; no definite D call. V was shortened by 7 bases and J by 5 bases, with 11 bases between the two germline ends. Germline CDR1 SNHLY, CDR2 FYNNEI. This CDR3 has 12 residues. CDR3 protein: CASNPPGTEAFF. Here the CDR3 DNA reads TGTGCCAGCAACCCTCCGGGAACTGAAGCTTTCTTT.

The V call is TRBV6-5, the J call TRBJ1-3; D remains unclear. Germline-derived CDR1 and CDR2 are MNHEY and SVGAGI. V was cut by 5 bases and J by 0 bases, with 8 bases left in between. The CDR3 runs to 14 residues. The CDR3 sequence is CASSLYGSGNTIYF. CDR3 DNA sequence: TGTGCCAGCAGTCTGTATGGCTCTGGAAACACCATATATTTT.

This sequence joins TRBV27 and TRBJ2-1; a weak D match, TRBD1 (5 bases). This CDR3 spans 12 amino acids. CDR1 and CDR2 (germline): MNHEY, SMNVEV (reference sequence). V was cut by 2 bases and J by 8 bases, with 7 bases left in between. DNA for the CDR3: TGTGCCAGCAGTTTAGGCAGGGATGAGCAGTTCTTC. It yields the protein CASSLGRDEQFF.

The V call is TRBV27, the J call TRBJ2-7; perhaps D is TRBD1 or TRBD2 (5 bases each). The CDR3 has 13 amino acids. CDR1 and CDR2 from the germline V gene are MNHEY and SMNVEV (reference sequence). Trimming removed 4 bases from V and 3 bases from J, with 10 bases in between. CDR3 sequence (DNA): TGTGCCAGCAGTTGGGGGAAAGGCTACGAGCAGTACTTC. It is translated as CASSWGKGYEQYF.

V usage is TRBV18 and J usage is TRBJ2-7; 9 nucleotides agree with TRBD2. The CDR3 length is 15 residues. In germline, CDR1 is KGHSH, CDR2 LQKENI. V shed 3 bases and J 2 bases; nucleotides not matched to a gene: 5. The DNA of the CDR3 is TGTGCCAGCTCACCGAGGGGACTAGCAGCCTACGAGCAGTACTTC. Its translation: CASSPRGLAAYEQYF.

The J gene is TRBJ1-2, the V gene TRBV19; D not certain. Trimming removed 4 bases at V and 0 bases at J, with 6 bases between. CDR3 length: 13 residues. Germline CDR1 LNHDA, CDR2 SQIVND (reference sequence). The CDR3 spells CASSTGPNYGYTF. CDR3 nucleotide sequence: TGTGCCAGTAGTACCGGGCCTAACTATGGCTACACCTTC.

V gene TRBV12-5 combines with J gene TRBJ2-5; D is perhaps TRBD1 or TRBD2 (5 bases each). V shed 1 base and J shed 2 bases, with 14 bases lying between them. CDR1 and CDR2 from the germline V gene are LGHNT and FRNRAP. The CDR3 covers 16 residues. In DNA, the CDR3 is TGTGCTAGTGGTTTGGGCTCGGGACCCGAGCAAGAGACCCAGTACTTC. This gives the protein CASGLGSGPEQETQYF.

The V gene is TRBV28, the J gene TRBJ1-1; perhaps TRBD1 as D (6 bases). The germline gives CDR1 MDHEN, CDR2 SYDVKM. V was pared by 3 bases and J by 5 bases, with 13 bases between. There are 14 residues in the CDR3. The CDR3 reads CASSFPTGVTEAFF. The CDR3 DNA reads as TGTGCCAGCAGTTTCCCGACAGGTGTGACTGAAGCTTTCTTT.

V and J are TRBV10-2 and TRBJ2-3, with D possibly being TRBD1 (6 bases). Germline CDR1 is WSHSY and CDR2 is SAAADI. Trimming pared 8 bases from V and 1 base from J, leaving 19 bases between. The length of the CDR3 is 16 residues. The CDR3 sequence is CASVRQDRGGTDTQYF. DNA for the CDR3: TGCGCCAGCGTAAGACAGGATAGGGGAGGCACAGATACGCAGTATTTT.

The V call is TRBV5-8, the J call TRBJ2-3; tentative D call: TRBD2 (6 bases). The CDR3 length is 13 residues. Trimming cost V 6 bases and J 3 bases, with 11 bases left between them. CDR1 is SGHTS, CDR2 YDEGEE, per germline. Here the CDR3 reads CASTYRGTDTQYF. The DNA for the CDR3 is TGTGCCAGCACTTACCGGGGGACAGATACGCAGTATTTT.

V gene TRBV30 combines with J gene TRBJ1-2; D uncertain. Trimming took 2 bases from V and 8 from J, leaving 12 bases between them. CDR1 is GTSNPN, CDR2 SVGIG, per germline (reference sequence). This CDR3 is built from 12 residues. The CDR3 nucleotides are TGTGCCTGGAGTCTTTGGGCCTCGGGCTACACCTTC. Its translation: CAWSLWASGYTF.

This clone has a count of ten or more. Here the CDR3 reads CASSLRSGGELFF. The CDR3 region has the DNA TGTGCCAGCAGTCTGCGGAGCGGCGGGGAGCTGTTTTTT. J is TRBJ2-2 and V is TRBV5-4, with D possibly matching TRBD2 (5 bases). CDR3 length: 13 residues. V gave up 5 bases and J gave up 7 bases, with 12 bases separating them. Germline V gives CDR1 SGHNT, CDR2 YYREEE (reference sequence).

The chain combines TRBV28 with TRBJ2-7; D gene ambiguous. Trimming removed 5 bases at V and 6 bases at J, with 17 bases between. Germline assignment: CDR1 MDHEN and CDR2 SYDVKM. This CDR3 is 14 amino acids long. CDR3 amino acids: CASSPPRTEFEQYF. In DNA form, the CDR3 reads TGTGCCAGCAGTCCACCCCGGACCGAGTTCGAGCAGTACTTC.

V and J are TRBV25-1 and TRBJ2-2; 10 bases agree with TRBD2. In germline, CDR1 is MGHDK, CDR2 SYGVNS. Trimming at V came to 3 bases and at J to 4 bases, leaving 8 bases not matched to a gene. The CDR3 consists of 17 residues. The CDR3 protein is CASSDGLAEFLTGELFF. The CDR3 DNA follows: TGTGCCAGCAGTGATGGACTAGCGGAATTTCTCACCGGGGAGCTGTTTTTT.

This chain joins TRBV19 and TRBJ1-2; D not certain. The CDR3 length is 12 residues. Germline V CDR1 and CDR2: LNHDA, SQIVND (reference sequence). V shed 10 bases and J shed 4 bases, with 13 bases lying between them. In nucleotides, the CDR3 is TGTGCCACCCTTAGGCGGACCTATGGCTACACCTTC. Translating gives CATLRRTYGYTF.

The chain recombines TRBV4-2 with TRBJ2-1; the match to TRBD2 covers 8 bases. Trimming cost V 1 base and J 5 bases; bases outside gene matches: 7. This CDR3 spans 16 amino acids. CDR1 and CDR2 from the germline V gene are LGHNA and YNFKEQ. The CDR3 coding sequence is TGTGCCAGCAGCCAAGCCGGGACTAGGGCCCACAATGAGCAGTTCTTC. Its protein product is CASSQAGTRAHNEQFF.

This clone was picked up one time. V usage is TRBV27 and J usage is TRBJ1-1; D is unresolved. The CDR3 length is 14 residues. The germline V gene encodes CDR1 MNHEY and CDR2 SMNVEV (reference sequence). Trimming cost V 0 bases and J 1 base, with 6 bases left between them. CDR3 sequence reads: CASSLSSGNTEAFF. For the CDR3, the DNA is TGTGCCAGCAGTTTATCCTCCGGGAACACTGAAGCTTTCTTT.

This rearrangement joins TRBV9 to TRBJ1-4; D possibly corresponds to TRBD1 (5 bases). Trimming shortened V by 0 bases and J by 1 base, and 7 bases separated the two germline ends. The CDR3 runs 15 residues. Germline V gives CDR1 SGDLS, CDR2 YYNGEE. The CDR3 protein is CASSVDGGTNEKLFF. CDR3 sequence (DNA): TGTGCCAGCAGCGTAGATGGGGGAACTAATGAAAAACTGTTTTTT.

This chain joins TRBV2 and TRBJ1-6; a possible D gene is TRBD1 (5 bases). This CDR3 has 17 amino acids. Germline V gene lookup returns CDR1 SNHLY and CDR2 FYNNEI. V was clipped by 6 bases and J by 0 bases, with 15 bases between them. CDR3 protein: CASSSGTGSSYNSPLHF. Here the CDR3 DNA reads TGTGCCAGCAGCAGTGGGACGGGGAGCTCCTATAATTCACCCCTCCACTTT.

DNA of the CDR3: TGTGCTAGTGGTTGGGGTTCGGGTAGCTATGGCTACACCTTC. Protein product: CASGWGSGSYGYTF. This chain uses TRBV12-5 with TRBJ1-2; no firm D call. V was shortened by 4 bases and J by 4 bases, with 13 bases between the two germline ends. This CDR3 has 14 residues. CDR1 is LGHNT and CDR2 is FRNRAP in the germline V gene.